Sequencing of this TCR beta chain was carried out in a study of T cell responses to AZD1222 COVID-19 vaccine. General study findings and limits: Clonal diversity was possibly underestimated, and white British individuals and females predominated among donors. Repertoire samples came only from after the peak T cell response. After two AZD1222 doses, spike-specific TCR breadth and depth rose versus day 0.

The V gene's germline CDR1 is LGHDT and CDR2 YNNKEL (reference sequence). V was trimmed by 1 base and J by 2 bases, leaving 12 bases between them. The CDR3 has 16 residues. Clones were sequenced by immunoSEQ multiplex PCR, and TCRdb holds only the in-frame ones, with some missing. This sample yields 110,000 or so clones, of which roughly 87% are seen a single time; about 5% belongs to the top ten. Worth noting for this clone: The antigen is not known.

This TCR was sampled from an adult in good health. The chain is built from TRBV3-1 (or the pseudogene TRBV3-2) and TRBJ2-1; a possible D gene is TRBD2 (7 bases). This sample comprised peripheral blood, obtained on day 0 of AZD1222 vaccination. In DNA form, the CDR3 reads TGTGCCAGCAGCCAAGTTGGGGGGGGCACCTACAATGAGCAGTTCTTC. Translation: CASSQVGGGTYNEQFF.